These T cell receptor beta chains were read from a single sample in a study of radiation and T cells in renal cell carcinoma. Some clones are missing from TCRdb's copy, which holds only in-frame ones; the method was immunoSEQ multiplex PCR. This table holds about 90,000 clones, approximately 80% found once. The source was blood, collected from a patient whose treatment included radiotherapy and nephrectomy. The receptors were sampled from a man in his fifties with renal cell carcinoma. CDR3s include the opening cysteine and the closing phenylalanine or tryptophan. A D gene is named only where the DNA matches it firmly. Size is stated for part of the rows, as once, few or many counts, or as a class when the clone is expanded.

J gene,D gene,V gene,clone size,CDR3 DNA,CDR3 protein
TRBJ2-3,TRBD2,TRBV11-2,.,TGTGCCAGCAGCTTAGTCCTAGCGGGGATCACAGATACGCAGTATTTT,CASSLVLAGITDTQYF
TRBJ2-7,.,TRBV5-1,.,TGCGCCAGCAGCTTGGGGACCCTGGGGGTTGGACAGAGGTACGAGCAGTACTTC,CASSLGTLGVGQRYEQYF
TRBJ1-2,.,TRBV19,.,TGTGCCAGTGACCGCGGCCTTTTTGACTATGGCTACACCTTC,CASDRGLFDYGYTF
TRBJ1-4,.,TRBV7-9,once,TGTGCCAGCAGCTTATCGCCCTCGACCGGGCAAAAACTGTTTTTT,CASSLSPSTGQKLFF
TRBJ1-2,.,TRBV27,.,TGTGCCAGCAGTCCCCAGGCAGGGCTTGGCTATGGCTACACCTTC,CASSPQAGLGYGYTF
TRBJ2-7,TRBD1,TRBV13,.,TGTGCCAGCAGCTCCGGGACAGGGGGCTTCTACGAGCAGTACTTC,CASSSGTGGFYEQYF
TRBJ2-3,TRBD2,TRBV6-5,.,TGTGCCAGCAGTTTAGGTTTAGCGGGAGCCTCAGATACGCAGTATTTT,CASSLGLAGASDTQYF
TRBJ1-2,.,TRBV15,few,TGTGCCACCAGCAGAGGGGAGGCCCCGATAAGCTACACCTTC,CATSRGEAPISYTF
TRBJ2-1,.,TRBV5-4,.,TGTGCCAGCAGCTTGGTTCCGGGACACAATTACAATGAGCAGTTCTTC,CASSLVPGHNYNEQFF
TRBJ1-6,.,TRBV12-2,.,TGTGCAAGTCGCTTGGACAGCACCGGGGGAAGATCCCTCCACTTT,CASRLDSTGGRSLHF
TRBJ2-3,.,TRBV4-1,.,TGCGCCAGCAGCCAAAGCTCTAGCACAGATACGCAGTATTTT,CASSQSSSTDTQYF
TRBJ1-1,TRBD1,TRBV7-8,.,TGTGCCAGCAGCTTAGGACAGGGATCGAACACTGAAGCTTTCTTT,CASSLGQGSNTEAFF
TRBJ2-7,.,TRBV5-4,.,TGTGCCAGCAGCTTGAGATCGGACGGATTGGGCGAGCAGTACTTC,CASSLRSDGLGEQYF
TRBJ1-1,TRBD1,TRBV19,.,TGTGCCAGTAGTGGGACAGGGTGGGGCACTGAAGCTTTCTTT,CASSGTGWGTEAFF
TRBJ1-3,.,TRBV10-2,once,TGCGCCAGCACCCAAGGGACTGGAAACACCATATATTTT,CASTQGTGNTIYF
TRBJ2-2,.,TRBV6-5,.,TGTGCCAGCAGTTACGACAGGAACACCGGGGAGCTGTTTTTT,CASSYDRNTGELFF
TRBJ1-2,TRBD1,TRBV4-1,few,TGCGCCAGCAGCCAAGTAGGGAGGAGACAGGGGATCTATGGCTACACCTTC,CASSQVGRRQGIYGYTF
TRBJ2-3,TRBD2,TRBV2,.,TGTGCCATCACGCTTGGACTAGCGGGTAGTAGCACAGATACGCAGTATTTT,CAITLGLAGSSTDTQYF
TRBJ2-1,TRBD1,TRBV6-4,.,TGTGCCAGCAGTGCAACAGGGGTGAATGAGCAGTTCTTC,CASSATGVNEQFF
TRBJ2-1,.,TRBV29-1,.,TGCAGCGTTGAAGATTTATTCAATGAGCAGTTCTTC,CSVEDLFNEQFF
TRBJ2-1,TRBD2,TRBV7-8,.,TGTGCCAGCAGCACCCGGACTAGCGGGGTGAGGGAGCAGTTCTTC,CASSTRTSGVREQFF
TRBJ2-3,TRBD2,TRBV5-6,.,TGTGCCAGCAGCGGGTCTAGCGGGAGGAGCACAGATACGCAGTATTTT,CASSGSSGRSTDTQYF
TRBJ2-1,TRBD2,TRBV4-3,once,TGCGCCAGCAGCCAAGTCGGGGCGGGGGGCCAGGGTGAGCAGTTCTTC,CASSQVGAGGQGEQFF
TRBJ1-2,TRBD1,TRBV4-1,.,TGCGCCAGCAGCCACCCAAAAGATAGTGACAGGGGGCTGTCATATGGCTACACCTTC,CASSHPKDSDRGLSYGYTF
TRBJ2-7,TRBD2,TRBV4-2,.,TGTGCCAGCAGCCAAAGCCTAGCGGGGTTGGAACCCTACGAGCAGTACTTC,CASSQSLAGLEPYEQYF
TRBJ2-3,.,TRBV9,.,TGTGCCAGCAGCGTAGAAGTGTTCGCAGATACGCAGTATTTT,CASSVEVFADTQYF
TRBJ2-2,.,TRBV5-1,.,TGCGCCAGCAGCTTGGCCGGGGGCACCGGGGAGCTGTTTTTT,CASSLAGGTGELFF
TRBJ2-3,TRBD2,TRBV10-3,.,TGTGCCATCAGTGAGGGCGGGAGGGCCGGAAGCACAGATACGCAGTATTTT,CAISEGGRAGSTDTQYF
TRBJ1-4,.,TRBV4-1,.,TGCGCCAGCAGCCGCGTCGAAGCAACTAATGAAAAACTGTTTTTT,CASSRVEATNEKLFF
TRBJ1-3,.,TRBV6-6,.,TGTGCCAGCAGTCCGGACGGAAGCTCTGGAAACACCATATATTTT,CASSPDGSSGNTIYF
TRBJ2-3,.,TRBV9,.,TGTGCCAGCAGCGCGGAGGGGGGAGGGACCGCCGCAGATACGCAGTATTTT,CASSAEGGGTAADTQYF
TRBJ2-2,.,TRBV11-1,few,TGTGCCAGCAGCCCAGTTGTGGCAGAAAATACCGGGGAGCTGTTTTTT,CASSPVVAENTGELFF
TRBJ2-4,.,TRBV5-4,.,TGTGCCAGCAGCCCGGACAGCTCACTATTGTCCAAAAACATTCAGTACTTC,CASSPDSSLLSKNIQYF
TRBJ2-7,TRBD1,TRBV27,.,TGTGCCAGCAGTCTCCGGGACAGGTCCTACGAGCAGTACTTC,CASSLRDRSYEQYF
TRBJ2-2,.,TRBV7-2,.,TGTGCCAGCAGCTTAGGGGGTACTAACACCGGGGAGCTGTTTTTT,CASSLGGTNTGELFF
TRBJ2-7,.,TRBV30,few,TGTGCCTGGACCGATCTTTCAGGGTACGATTCTTTAGGGCAGTACTTC,CAWTDLSGYDSLGQYF
TRBJ1-6,TRBD1,TRBV6-6,once,TGTGCCAGCAGTACAGGGGGCGGTTCACCCCTCCACTTT,CASSTGGGSPLHF
TRBJ2-1,TRBD2,TRBV6-4,once,TGTGCCAGCAGCGTCCAGTCGCTAGCGGGAGTCTTGGATGAGCAGTTCTTC,CASSVQSLAGVLDEQFF
TRBJ2-1,.,TRBV12-5,.,TGTGCTAGTGGTTCGACAGGAGTCTCCTACAATGAGCAGTTCTTC,CASGSTGVSYNEQFF
TRBJ1-4,.,TRBV27,.,TGTGCCAGCAGTTTGTATGGATTAGTGGGGGAAAAACTGTTTTTT,CASSLYGLVGEKLFF
TRBJ2-5,.,TRBV7-2,.,TGTGCCAGCAGCTTCTCCCGGGGAACCTCCTTGACCCAGTACTTC,CASSFSRGTSLTQYF
TRBJ2-5,.,TRBV7-7,.,TGTGCTAGCAGCTTAGGGACAGCGGGTTCACAAGAGACCCAGTACTTC,CASSLGTAGSQETQYF
TRBJ2-1,TRBD2,TRBV19,few,TGTGCCAGTAGTATATCGGCGGGAGGGTTGGGTGAGCAGTTCTTC,CASSISAGGLGEQFF
TRBJ2-1,TRBD2,TRBV2,.,TGTGCCAGCAGGAGACTAGCGGGAGGGAATGAGCAGTTCTTC,CASRRLAGGNEQFF
TRBJ2-7,.,TRBV2,.,TGTGCCAGCAGTGGTAGCGGATACTCCTACGAGCAGTACTTC,CASSGSGYSYEQYF
TRBJ2-5,TRBD2,TRBV29-1,.,TGCAGCGTTGGCGGGGGTCCTCAAGAGACCCAGTACTTC,CSVGGGPQETQYF
TRBJ2-5,.,TRBV2,.,TGTGCCAGCCTGCGGGGCATTGTTTCGAGGGTTAATAGAGAGACCCAGTACTTC,CASLRGIVSRVNRETQYF
TRBJ2-5,TRBD2,TRBV5-8,.,TGTGCCAGCAGCGCCGGGACTAGCGGGGGGGTTAGGGCGACCCAGTACTTC,CASSAGTSGGVRATQYF
TRBJ1-5,.,TRBV2,.,TGTGCCAGCGGGCGGCCCCAGCATTTT,CASGRPQHF
TRBJ1-1,TRBD1,TRBV7-9,.,TGTGCCAGCAGCCCCGGGACAGGGGTCGCTGAAGCTTTCTTT,CASSPGTGVAEAFF
TRBJ2-3,.,TRBV18,once,TGTGCCAGCTCATCCAACACAGATACGCAGTATTTT,CASSSNTDTQYF
TRBJ2-7,TRBD2,TRBV27,.,TGTGCCAGCAGTAACCCGGGACTAGCGGAAAGCTCCTACGAGCAGTACTTC,CASSNPGLAESSYEQYF
TRBJ2-7,.,TRBV6-5,.,TGTGCCAGCAGTTACTCTTCTGGCTCCTACGAGCAGTACTTC,CASSYSSGSYEQYF
TRBJ2-1,TRBD1,TRBV6-5,.,TGTGCCAGCAGTTCCGAACGACCGGGACAGAACAATGAGCAGTTCTTC,CASSSERPGQNNEQFF
TRBJ2-7,TRBD2,TRBV2,.,TGTGCCAGCAACCTGTATAGCGGGAGGGAGCACGAGCAGTACTTC,CASNLYSGREHEQYF
TRBJ2-1,.,TRBV7-9,.,TGTGCCAGCAGCTCGTTAGGTACTGAGCAGTTCTTC,CASSSLGTEQFF
TRBJ2-7,TRBD2,TRBV6-6,.,TGTGCCAGCAGTTACTCGGCTAGCGGGGGATACGAGCAGTACTTC,CASSYSASGGYEQYF
TRBJ2-7,.,TRBV5-1,.,TGCGCCAGCAGCTTGGGTTCCGCGAGCCCCTACGAGCAGTACTTC,CASSLGSASPYEQYF
TRBJ1-1,.,TRBV7-9,.,TGTGCCAGCAGCTTACGGAGGGGATCCGGCAGGGTCTCAGGGACTGAAGCTTTCTTT,CASSLRRGSGRVSGTEAFF